This T cell receptor (beta chain) was captured by sequencing in a study of graft-versus-host responses after intestinal transplantation. Findings and caveats of the study: Recipient marrow contained GvH clones, some of which appeared first in ileum or blood. Some patients had graft-donor T cell macrochimerism. In their allografts, the ratios of graft-versus-host to host-versus-graft T cell clones were high.

Measured with immunoSEQ multiplex PCR; TCRdb has only the in-frame clones, and not every one. The sample yields around 120,000 clones, approximately 92% seen once. On this clone itself: Its antigen is unidentified.

The germline V and J ends were trimmed by 5 bases and 0 bases, with 17 bases remaining between them. The V gene's germline CDR1 is SGHTA and CDR2 FQGNSA. The CDR3 extends over 17 amino acids. V usage is TRBV7-2 and J usage is TRBJ2-1; D ambiguous. This TCR was recovered from a human donor who received an intestinal transplant. The sequencing used unstimulated CD4+ T cells sorted from spleen or lymph node cells, collected before intestinal transplant. CDR3 bases: TGTGCCAGCAGCCATGCACTCCTGTGGGACTCCTACAATGAGCAGTTCTTC. It codes for CASSHALLWDSYNEQFF.